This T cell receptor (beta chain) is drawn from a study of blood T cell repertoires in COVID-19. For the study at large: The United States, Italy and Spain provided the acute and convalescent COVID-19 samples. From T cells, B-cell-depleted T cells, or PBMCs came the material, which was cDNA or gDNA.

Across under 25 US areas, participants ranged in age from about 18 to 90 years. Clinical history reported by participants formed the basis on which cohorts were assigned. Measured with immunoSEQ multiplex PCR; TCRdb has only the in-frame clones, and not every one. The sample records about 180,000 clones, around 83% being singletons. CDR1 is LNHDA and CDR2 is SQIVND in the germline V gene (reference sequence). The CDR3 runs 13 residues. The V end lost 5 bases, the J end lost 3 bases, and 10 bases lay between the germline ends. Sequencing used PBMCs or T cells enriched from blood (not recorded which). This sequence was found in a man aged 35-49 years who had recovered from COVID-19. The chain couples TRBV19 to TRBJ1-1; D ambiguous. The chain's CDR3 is CASSALGHTEAFF. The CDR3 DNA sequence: TGTGCCAGTAGTGCCCTCGGTCACACTGAAGCTTTCTTT.